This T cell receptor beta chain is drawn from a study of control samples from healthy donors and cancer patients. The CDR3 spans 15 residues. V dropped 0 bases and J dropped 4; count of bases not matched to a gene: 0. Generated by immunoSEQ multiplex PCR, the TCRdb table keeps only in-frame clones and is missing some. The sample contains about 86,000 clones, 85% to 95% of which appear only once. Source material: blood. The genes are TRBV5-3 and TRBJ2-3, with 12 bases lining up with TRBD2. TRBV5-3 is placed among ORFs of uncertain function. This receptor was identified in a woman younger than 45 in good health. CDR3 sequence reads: CARSLGLAGADTQYF. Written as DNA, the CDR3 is TGTGCCAGAAGCTTGGGACTAGCGGGAGCAGATACGCAGTATTTT.